These 12 T cell receptor beta chains came from one sample sequenced in a study of sequential checkpoint blockade in melanoma. This sample's treatment: randomized to nivolumab then ipilimumab (arm A) or the reverse (arm B). TCRdb's table, derived via immunoSEQ multiplex PCR, lists solely in-frame clones and lacks some. The sample lists about 4,000 clones; about 22% were seen once. The material sequenced was tumor tissue (inferred from file names), taken from a patient given nivolumab and ipilimumab in sequence. The receptor set was obtained from a human donor with melanoma.

The chain employs TRBV19 and TRBJ2-3; TRBD2 matches 11 bases. The CDR3 has 16 residues. Trimming took 3 bases from V and 4 from J; bases not matched to a gene: 6. The germline V gene encodes CDR1 LNHDA and CDR2 SQIVND (reference sequence). The CDR3 DNA sequence: TGTGCCAGTAGTATGAGACTAGCGGGGTCCTCAGATACGCAGTATTTT. Encoded protein: CASSMRLAGSSDTQYF. The full variable domain, rest sourced from reference TRBV19 and TRBJ2-3, is DGGITQSPKYLFRKEGQNVTLSCEQNLNHDAMYWYRQDPGQGLRLIYYSQIVNDFQKGDIAEGYSVSREKKESFPLTVTSAQKNPTAFYLCASSMRLAGSSDTQYFGPGTRLTVL.

The rearrangement joins TRBV19 to TRBJ2-2; 8 bases line up with TRBD1. The germline V gene has CDR1 LNHDA and CDR2 SQIVND (reference sequence). The CDR3 is made up of 13 amino acids. Germline trimming cut 6 bases from V and 5 bases from J; bases unmatched to any gene: 2. The CDR3 is CASRRQGTGELFF. The DNA of the CDR3 is TGTGCCAGTAGGAGACAGGGGACCGGGGAGCTGTTTTTT.

The chain couples TRBV9 to TRBJ2-1; D is perhaps TRBD2 (6 bases). Germline CDR1 and CDR2: SGDLS and YYNGEE. The CDR3 is made up of 12 amino acids. V lost 5 bases and J 12 bases, leaving 15 bases between the germline ends. The CDR3 nucleotides read TGTGCCAGCAGGGAAGGGGAAGCGGGGCAGTTCTTC. The encoded protein is CASREGEAGQFF.

By proportion, this clone is medium-sized. The CDR3 spells CASSQDRGYGELFF. CDR3 DNA sequence: TGCGCCAGCAGCCAGGACAGGGGGTACGGGGAGCTGTTTTTT. The chain recombines TRBV4-1 with TRBJ2-2; 10 bases map to TRBD1. The CDR3 runs to 14 residues. Germline CDR1 MGHRA, CDR2 YSYEKL. Trimming at V came to 3 bases and at J to 7 bases, leaving 2 bases not matched to a gene.

The chain uses TRBV6-7 and TRBJ2-1, with D perhaps given as TRBD1 or TRBD2 (5 bases each). TRBV6-7 counts as an open reading frame of uncertain function. The CDR3 runs 11 residues. Trimming left V 5 bases short and J 14 bases short, with 13 bases between. In DNA, the CDR3 is TGTGCCAGCAGTGAAATCCGAGGGGAGTTCTTC. Translating it yields CASSEIRGEFF.

The chain joins TRBV9 to TRBJ1-2; TRBD1 matches at 8 bases. V gave up 7 bases and J gave up 4 bases; unmatched junction bases: 6. The CDR3 extends over 13 amino acids. Germline V gene data show CDR1 as SGDLS and CDR2 as YYNGEE. CDR3 sequence: CASGAGQAYGYTF. The CDR3 DNA is TGTGCCAGCGGAGCGGGACAGGCCTATGGCTACACCTTC.

This clone came up many times. J is TRBJ2-2 and V is TRBV11-3; D is undetermined. CDR1 is SGHNT, CDR2 YENEEA, per germline. V was shortened by 4 bases and J by 1 base, with 7 bases between the two germline ends. The CDR3 is made up of 14 amino acids. The CDR3 region has the DNA TGTGCCAGCAGCTCAATAAGGAACACCGGGGAGCTGTTTTTT. It specifies CASSSIRNTGELFF. Full variable domain (outside the CDR3, taken from reference TRBV11-3 and TRBJ2-2): EAGVVQSPRYKIIEKKQPVAFWCNPISGHNTLYWYLQNLGQGPELLIRYENEEAVDDSQLPKDRFSAERLKGVDSTLKIQPAELGDSAVYLCASSSIRNTGELFFGEGSRLTVL.

This clone showed up just a few times. The V and J genes are TRBV6-8 and TRBJ2-3; no reliable D call. Per germline, CDR1 MNHGY and CDR2 SAAAGT. The CDR3 contains 14 residues. V was shortened by 0 bases and J by 3 bases, with 7 bases between the two germline ends. CDR3 nucleotides: TGTGCCAGCAGTTACTCGAGGCGGACAGATACGCAGTATTTT. Translating gives CASSYSRRTDTQYF.

The chain recombines TRBV19 with TRBJ2-3; 10 bases are shared with TRBD1. Germline V gene data show CDR1 as LNHDA and CDR2 as SQIVND (reference sequence). V lost 7 bases, J lost 6 bases, and 4 bases stayed unmatched. The CDR3 has 13 residues. This chain's CDR3 is CASKRQGADTQYF. The CDR3 DNA sequence: TGTGCCAGTAAGAGACAGGGGGCTGATACGCAGTATTTT.

The chain uses TRBV29-1 and TRBJ2-1; D is unclear. Germline V CDR1 and CDR2: SQVTM, ANQGSEA. The CDR3 has 13 amino acids. V was shortened by 3 bases and J by 5 bases, with 11 bases between the two germline ends. The CDR3 coding sequence is TGCAGCGTTGAGGAGTGGCAGAACAATGAGCAGTTCTTC. It translates to CSVEEWQNNEQFF.

This clone was picked up a small number of times. The genes are TRBV11-3 and TRBJ1-1, with D possibly matching TRBD1 (6 bases). Trimming took off 1 base at V and 8 bases at J, with 14 bases between the two ends. Germline V lookup: CDR1 SGHNT, CDR2 YENEEA. There are 14 residues in the CDR3. CDR3 DNA: TGTGCCAGCAGCTTAGTCAACAGGGAGGGAGAAGCTTTCTTT. Its translation is CASSLVNREGEAFF. Full variable domain (remainder filled in from reference TRBV11-3 and TRBJ1-1): EAGVVQSPRYKIIEKKQPVAFWCNPISGHNTLYWYLQNLGQGPELLIRYENEEAVDDSQLPKDRFSAERLKGVDSTLKIQPAELGDSAVYLCASSLVNREGEAFFGQGTRLTVV.

This clone was seen many times. The chain links TRBV11-3 to TRBJ2-5; no clear D. From germline, CDR1 is SGHNT and CDR2 YENEEA. Trimming removed 3 bases from V and 5 bases from J, with 16 bases in between. The CDR3 runs to 15 residues. The DNA of the CDR3 is TGTGCCAGCAGCTTTTCAGCAGGCCCCGGGGAGACCCAGTACTTC. It yields the protein CASSFSAGPGETQYF.